The 15 T cell receptor beta chains below all came from one sample that was sequenced in a study of identical twins. Using its own MiXCR run on the 5' RACE reads, TCRdb lists one record per CDR3 protein. Here the sample spans 200,000 to 250,000 distinct CDR3 sequences, around 6.8% being singletons. Separately, the same data were catalogued under a study of yellow fever vaccine responses in identical twins.

The specimen sequenced was memory (CD45RO+) T cells sorted from blood. The receptors here all came from a woman between 18 and 29 years old in good health.

This clonotype was recorded many times. The chain carries TRBV20-1 and TRBJ2-3; D possibly corresponds to TRBD1 (6 bases). V was clipped by 4 bases and J by 1 base, with 18 bases between them. This CDR3 region has 16 residues. Per the germline V gene, CDR1 is DFQATT and CDR2 is SNEGSKA (reference sequence). The CDR3 nucleotides read TGCAGTGCTATACCAAGGGGGAAGGAAGGCACAGATACGCAGTATTTT. Translation: CSAIPRGKEGTDTQYF.

The chain links TRBV18 to TRBJ2-1; unclear D gene. The V gene lost 3 bases and the J gene lost 9 bases, with 12 bases spanning the gap. Looked up from germline, CDR1 is KGHSH and CDR2 is LQKENI. There are 13 residues in the CDR3. The CDR3 is CASSPPMTGEQFF. The CDR3 DNA is TGTGCCAGCTCACCCCCTATGACGGGTGAGCAGTTCTTC.

This rearrangement joins TRBV12-3 or TRBV12-4 to TRBJ2-1; 14 bases are a match to TRBD2. Germline trimming cut 6 bases from V and 5 bases from J; bases unmatched to any gene: 3. This CDR3 has 15 amino acids. The CDR3 protein is CASSLTSGGDNEQFF. CDR3 bases: TGTGCCAGCAGCCTGACTAGCGGGGGGGACAATGAGCAGTTCTTC.

This clonotype was counted only a few times. The chain is built from TRBV5-6 and TRBJ1-5; possible D gene TRBD1, 6 bases. Trimming stripped 0 bases from V and 1 base from J, with 17 bases between. The CDR3 runs to 18 residues. CDR1 and CDR2 from the germline V gene are SGHDT and YYEEEE. CDR3 in DNA: TGTGCCAGCAGCTTGGGGGCCGCGGGGGGGCCAAGCAATCAGCCCCAGCATTTT. Translated: CASSLGAAGGPSNQPQHF.

This clonotype was recorded a few times. The chain employs TRBV29-1 and TRBJ2-3; maybe TRBD2 (5 bases). Trimming removed 2 bases at V and 5 bases at J, with 11 bases between. This CDR3 spans 13 amino acids. Germline V CDR1 and CDR2: SQVTM, ANQGSEA. The CDR3 sequence: CSVERGRGDTQYF. DNA for the CDR3: TGCAGCGTTGAAAGAGGGCGTGGAGATACGCAGTATTTT.

This clonotype has more than one count but fewer than ten. This chain uses TRBV9 with TRBJ2-5; a possible D gene is TRBD1 (6 bases). The CDR3 covers 14 residues. The germline CDR1 and CDR2 sequences are SGDLS and YYNGEE. Trimming removed 2 bases from V and 2 bases from J, with 10 bases in between. The CDR3 spells CASSVAGTQETQYF. In DNA form, the CDR3 reads TGTGCCAGCAGCGTCGCCGGGACACAAGAGACCCAGTACTTC.

This clonotype showed up just a few times. The chain links TRBV20-1 to TRBJ2-1, with 12 bases identical to TRBD2. The CDR3 loop spans 15 amino acids. Unmatched junction bases numbered 9, after V lost 5 bases and J lost 7 bases. Germline loops: CDR1 DFQATT, CDR2 SNEGSKA (reference sequence). In nucleotides, the CDR3 is TGCAGTGCTCCGAGATCCGGGACTAGCGGGAATGAGCAGTTCTTC. Protein sequence: CSAPRSGTSGNEQFF.

A few counts support this clonotype. The chain carries TRBV5-1 and TRBJ1-5, with D possibly matching TRBD1 (5 bases). The germline CDR1 and CDR2 sequences are SGHRS and YFSETQ. Trimming left V 4 bases short and J 3 bases short, with 11 bases between. The CDR3 length is 14 residues. The CDR3 region is CASSVDSANQPQHF. The CDR3 DNA is TGCGCCAGCAGCGTCGACAGCGCCAATCAGCCCCAGCATTTT.

This clonotype was observed a handful of times. This chain links TRBV7-9 with TRBJ2-1; no definite D call. The CDR3 loop spans 16 amino acids. Germline V CDR1 and CDR2: SEHNR, FQNEAQ (reference sequence). Trimming took off 4 bases at V and 2 bases at J, with 15 bases between the two ends. The CDR3 region has the DNA TGTGCCAGCAGCTCACGTAGGGCTATCCCCTACAATGAGCAGTTCTTC. It specifies CASSSRRAIPYNEQFF.

This clonotype came up many times. The chain uses TRBV6-1 and TRBJ2-7; TRBD1 matches 7 bases. The V and J ends lost 6 bases and 2 bases, in that order; junction bases with no gene match: 4. There are 13 residues in the CDR3. Looked up from germline, CDR1 is MNHNS and CDR2 is SASEGT. The CDR3 bases are TGTGCCAGCAGCCGACAGGGAACCTACGAGCAGTACTTC. This codes for CASSRQGTYEQYF.

This clonotype was recorded at least ten times. The rearrangement uses TRBV4-3 and TRBJ2-7, with D perhaps matching TRBD1 (5 bases). The CDR3 has 16 residues. Germline loops: CDR1 LGHNA, CDR2 YSLEER. V shed 2 bases and J shed 1 base, with 15 bases lying between them. The CDR3 bases are TGCGCCAGCAGCCAAACTCCGGACACCCTTTCCTACGAGCAGTACTTC. Protein: CASSQTPDTLSYEQYF.

The gene calls are TRBV11-1 and TRBJ1-6; D may be TRBD1 (5 bases). Trimming took 1 base from V and 4 from J, leaving 17 bases between them. The CDR3 is 18 amino acids. Germline V CDR1 and CDR2: SGHAT, FQDESV (reference sequence). CDR3 region: CASSLGGGARSYNSPLHF. CDR3 nucleotides: TGTGCCAGCAGCTTAGGAGGCGGGGCCCGCTCGTATAATTCACCCCTCCACTTT.

A few counts support this clonotype. The J gene is TRBJ2-1, the V gene TRBV5-6; TRBD1 is a possible D gene (5 bases). Trimming pared 2 bases from V and 2 bases from J, leaving 14 bases between. CDR3 length equals 16 residues. From germline, CDR1 is SGHDT and CDR2 YYEEEE. CDR3 bases: TGTGCCAGCAGCTTTTTGCCAGGGTTGACCTACAATGAGCAGTTCTTC. It encodes CASSFLPGLTYNEQFF.

This clonotype occurred a few times. The chain uses TRBV2 and TRBJ1-1, with unresolved D. Germline CDR1 reads SNHLY; CDR2 reads FYNNEI. The CDR3 sequence is 13 residues long. Trimming removed 7 bases from V and 4 bases from J, with 13 bases in between. CDR3 nucleotides: TGTGCCAGCACCCTAGCGGAAGGCACTGAAGCTTTCTTT. This gives the protein CASTLAEGTEAFF.

There are many counts of this clonotype. The chain carries TRBV7-2 and TRBJ2-7; 8 nucleotides line up with TRBD2. This CDR3 is built from 14 residues. Per germline, CDR1 SGHTA and CDR2 FQGNSA. V lost 1 base to trimming and J lost 7 bases; unmatched junction nucleotides: 6. The CDR3 spells CASSLESGGAEQYF. CDR3 nucleotide sequence: TGTGCCAGCAGCTTAGAATCCGGGGGGGCAGAGCAGTACTTC.